The 25 T cell receptor beta chains listed next were all sequenced from one sample in a study of monozygotic twins with inflammatory bowel disease. TCRdb reanalyzed the 5' RACE reads, giving one entry per CDR3 protein sequence and no DNA. The data show a few hundred thousand distinct CDR3 sequences, and the top ten clones hold just over 2.5%. Sequencing used blood. The receptors derive from a human donor with ulcerative colitis or Crohn's disease, or a healthy co-twin of an affected twin (not recorded which).

J is TRBJ2-5 and V is TRBV5-1; there is no DNA to check the TCRdb D call of TRBD2. Germline V gene lookup returns CDR1 SGHRS and CDR2 YFSETQ. The CDR3 has 17 residues. CDR3 sequence: CASSPFPSGGTQETQYF.

The rearrangement links TRBV5-1 to TRBJ2-3; no DNA is available, so the TRBD2 call from TCRdb remains unchecked. CDR3 size: 14 residues. Germline assignment: CDR1 SGHRS and CDR2 YFSETQ. The CDR3 loop reads CASSFSGGADTQYF.

This chain connects TRBV12-5 to TRBJ2-7; the D gene TCRdb calls, TRBD2, cannot be checked with no DNA. Germline CDR1 and CDR2: LGHNT and FRNRAP. CDR3 length: 14 residues. The CDR3 reads CASGGNSGVYEQYF.

This chain links TRBV6-1 with TRBJ1-1; TCRdb's D call, TRBD1, is unchecked because there is no DNA. Germline CDR1 and CDR2: MNHNS and SASEGT. This CDR3 region has 16 residues. The CDR3 loop reads CASSWTPRGYDTEAFF.

The chain joins TRBV7-2 to TRBJ2-3; TCRdb names TRBD1, which stays unverified in the absence of DNA. This CDR3 is 15 amino acids long. From germline, CDR1 is SGHTA and CDR2 FQGNSA. CDR3 region: CASSLGAGGPDTQYF.

This chain joins TRBV5-4 and TRBJ1-1; the TCRdb D gene call, TRBD1, has no DNA to confirm it. Germline lookup yields CDR1 SGHNT and CDR2 YYREEE (reference sequence). The CDR3 sequence is 15 residues long. CDR3 amino acids: CASSTGTEINTEAFF.

This rearrangement joins TRBV5-1 to TRBJ2-1; TCRdb returns TRBD2, unconfirmable since there is no DNA. This CDR3 comprises 19 residues. Per the germline V gene, CDR1 is SGHRS and CDR2 is YFSETQ. CDR3 in amino acids: CASSRVGTSGGRIYNEQFF.

This rearrangement joins TRBV7-8 to TRBJ2-7; as DNA is missing, the TRBD1 call by TCRdb cannot be tested. This CDR3 is 14 amino acids long. Germline V gene lookup returns CDR1 SGHVS and CDR2 FQNEAQ. The CDR3 reads CASSTQGNSYEQYF.

The chain is built from TRBV19 and TRBJ2-3; TCRdb lists TRBD2, though no DNA is available to test this call. This CDR3 spans 15 amino acids. Per germline, CDR1 LNHDA and CDR2 SQIVND (reference sequence). CDR3 protein: CASSSRTSEADTQYF.

This chain joins TRBV12-3 or TRBV12-4 and TRBJ2-7. The CDR3 runs 13 residues. The CDR3 spells CASSFGRNYEQYF.

The V and J genes are TRBV5-1 and TRBJ2-3; TCRdb reports TRBD1, a call that lacks DNA to check it against. Germline V gene sequence: CDR1 SGHRS, CDR2 YFSETQ. The CDR3 length is 17 residues. CDR3 sequence: CASSLASGGDRTDTQYF.

The chain couples TRBV20-1 to TRBJ2-3. The germline CDR1 and CDR2 sequences are DFQATT and SNEGSKA (reference sequence). The CDR3 runs 18 residues. The CDR3: CSARERRRLLSGIDTQYF.

The chain uses TRBV5-1 and TRBJ2-7. CDR3 length: 14 residues. CDR1 SGHRS and CDR2 YFSETQ come from the germline V gene. The CDR3 sequence is CASSSDSNSYEQYF.

The V gene is TRBV15, the J gene TRBJ2-7. This CDR3 comprises 15 residues. CDR1 and CDR2 from the germline V gene are LNHNV and YYDKDF (reference sequence). The CDR3 sequence is CATSRDRGGSYEQYF.

The chain couples TRBV5-1 to TRBJ1-2; TCRdb gives TRBD1 as the D gene, but with no DNA this cannot be confirmed. The CDR3 runs to 15 residues. Germline values: CDR1 SGHRS, CDR2 YFSETQ. Here the CDR3 reads CASSLEPGGAYGYTF.

V and J are TRBV12-3 or TRBV12-4 and TRBJ2-1. The CDR3 length is 13 residues. This CDR3 is CASSRGSYNEQFF.

V gene TRBV12-3 or TRBV12-4 combines with J gene TRBJ2-7; the TCRdb call, TRBD2, lacks DNA for checking. The CDR3 sequence is 15 residues long. This CDR3 is CASSLTSGGAHEQYF.

V usage is TRBV7-9 and J usage is TRBJ2-7; TCRdb gives TRBD1 as the D gene, but with no DNA this cannot be confirmed. The germline V gene encodes CDR1 SEHNR and CDR2 FQNEAQ (reference sequence). The CDR3 is 16 amino acids. CDR3 amino acids: CASSPLGQVGSYEQYF.

The chain is built from TRBV12-3 or TRBV12-4 and TRBJ1-5; lacking DNA, the TRBD1 call made by TCRdb goes unchecked. This CDR3 is 14 amino acids long. The CDR3 is CASSSRVRDQPQHF.

The chain has TRBV20-1 and TRBJ2-1. CDR1 is DFQATT and CDR2 is SNEGSKA in the germline V gene (reference sequence). This CDR3 spans 12 amino acids. The CDR3 here is CSAIKPNNEQFF.

The chain couples TRBV5-1 to TRBJ2-3; with no DNA, the TCRdb D assignment of TRBD1 cannot be verified. This CDR3 spans 15 amino acids. The germline CDR1 and CDR2 sequences are SGHRS and YFSETQ. CDR3 region: CASSFATGGINTQYF.

This chain's CDR3 is CASSQIGPNYNEQFF. The gene calls are TRBV4-1 and TRBJ2-1. The germline V gene encodes CDR1 MGHRA and CDR2 YSYEKL. The CDR3 is 15 amino acids.

The chain uses TRBV6-4 and TRBJ1-2; TCRdb gives TRBD1 as the D gene, but with no DNA this cannot be confirmed. This CDR3 comprises 12 residues. The germline V gene encodes CDR1 MRHNA and CDR2 SNTAGT. The CDR3 here is CASSEDRDGYTF.

The chain uses TRBV4-3 and TRBJ2-1; TCRdb selects TRBD1, and the lack of DNA leaves this call unchecked. CDR1 is LGHNA and CDR2 is YSLEER in the germline V gene. This CDR3 is 16 amino acids long. This CDR3 reads CASSQVYSPGYNEQFF.

The rearrangement uses TRBV2 and TRBJ2-7. The germline V gene encodes CDR1 SNHLY and CDR2 FYNNEI. CDR3 size: 15 residues. This chain's CDR3 is CASSEAPRGSNEQYF. The full variable domain, completed using reference TRBV2 and TRBJ2-7, is EPEVTQTPSHQVTQMGQEVILRCVPISNHLYFYWYRQILGQKVEFLVSFYNNEISEKSEIFDDQFSVERPDGSNFTLKIRSTKLEDSAMYFCASSEAPRGSNEQYFGPGTRLTVT.